Shown below are 24 T cell receptor beta chains from a single sample sequenced in a study of cytomegalovirus exposure and HLA in healthy donors. The PCR ran on 60 Vbeta and 13 Jbeta primers. Only in-frame clones appear in the TCRdb table, and some are missing; sequencing was by immunoSEQ multiplex PCR. The profile shows about 98,000 clones, 55% to 80% of them singletons. The material sequenced was PBMCs. All receptors come from a female donor in good health and CMV-seronegative.

The table lists this clone with a few counts. The chain joins TRBV11-3 to TRBJ1-6; D remains ambiguous. V was clipped by 5 bases and J by 8 bases, with 22 bases between them. Germline CDR1 and CDR2: SGHNT and YENEEA. The CDR3 has 17 amino acids. The CDR3 spells CASSLVWPGSSDSPLHF. CDR3 DNA sequence: TGTGCCAGCAGCCTCGTCTGGCCGGGTAGTTCCGATTCACCCCTCCACTTT.

V and J are TRBV9 and TRBJ2-1; tentatively, D is TRBD1 (5 bases). V was pared by 3 bases and J by 4 bases, with 14 bases between. Germline V gene sequence: CDR1 SGDLS, CDR2 YYNGEE. The CDR3 runs 15 residues. Here the CDR3 reads CASSGSGSRYNEQFF. CDR3 nucleotides: TGTGCCAGCAGCGGATCAGGGTCTCGTTACAATGAGCAGTTCTTC.

The rearrangement links TRBV11-2 to TRBJ1-1, with D tentatively TRBD1 (5 bases). CDR1 and CDR2 from the germline V gene are SGHAT and FQNNGV. V lost 5 bases and J lost 1, with 8 bases in between. This CDR3 has 13 amino acids. CDR3 amino acids: CASSPGGNTEAFF. CDR3 DNA sequence: TGTGCCAGCAGCCCCGGGGGGAACACTGAAGCTTTCTTT.

This clone appeared a few times. V gene TRBV29-1 combines with J gene TRBJ1-1, with 8 nucleotides matching TRBD1. CDR1 and CDR2 (germline): SQVTM, ANQGSEA. CDR3 size: 13 residues. V trimming: 3 bases; J trimming: 4 bases; junction bases outside the gene matches: 4. CDR3 nucleotide sequence: TGCAGCGTTGAGCAGGGGGCCGGCACTGAAGCTTTCTTT. It is translated as CSVEQGAGTEAFF.

The gene calls are TRBV18 and TRBJ2-7; possible D gene TRBD1, 5 bases. The V gene lost 2 bases and the J gene lost 2 bases, with 10 bases spanning the gap. Germline V gene sequence: CDR1 KGHSH, CDR2 LQKENI. CDR3 length: 14 amino acids. As DNA, the CDR3 is TGTGCCAGCTCACCAGGGGCGGTTACCTACGAGCAGTACTTC. Its translation: CASSPGAVTYEQYF.

The CDR3 here is CASSRTSGSFDTQYF. The CDR3 DNA reads TGTGCCAGCAGTAGGACTAGCGGGAGCTTTGATACGCAGTATTTT. The chain is built from TRBV6-1 and TRBJ2-3; TRBD2 aligns across 13 bases. The V and J ends lost 5 bases and 6 bases, in that order; junction bases with no gene match: 5. The germline gives CDR1 MNHNS, CDR2 SASEGT. This CDR3 contains 15 residues.

The chain has TRBV15 and TRBJ2-1; 8 nucleotides match TRBD1. The J segment lost 4 bases and the V segment lost 2 bases, leaving 7 bases of the junction unmatched. The CDR3 is 16 amino acids. Germline CDR1 LNHNV, CDR2 YYDKDF (reference sequence). CDR3: CATSRPQGAGYNEQFF. CDR3 DNA: TGTGCCACCAGCAGACCCCAGGGGGCGGGGTACAATGAGCAGTTCTTC.

CDR3 in DNA: TGCGCCAGCAGCTTGGGACAGGGGGATGAAAAACTGTTTTTT. This encodes CASSLGQGDEKLFF. The rearrangement links TRBV5-1 to TRBJ1-4; 9 bases agree with TRBD1. Trimming took 0 bases from V and 6 from J; bases not matched to a gene: 0. The CDR3 sequence is 14 residues long. From germline, CDR1 is SGHRS and CDR2 YFSETQ.

This clone has only a few counts. The chain has TRBV27 and TRBJ1-2, with a possible D match to TRBD1 (6 bases). With 6 bases removed from V and 4 bases from J, the gap between germline ends came to 9 bases. This CDR3 is 12 amino acids long. CDR1 and CDR2 from the germline V gene are MNHEY and SMNVEV (reference sequence). CDR3 DNA: TGTGCCAGCAGCCCGACAGGCTATGGCTACACCTTC. It yields the protein CASSPTGYGYTF.

This clone was recorded a few times. The J gene is TRBJ1-1, the V gene TRBV2; the D gene is possibly TRBD1 (5 bases). Germline V lookup: CDR1 SNHLY, CDR2 FYNNEI. CDR3 length: 15 amino acids. With 3 bases removed from V and 4 bases from J, the gap between germline ends came to 15 bases. CDR3 sequence: CASSEGGGGVTEAFF. The CDR3 DNA reads as TGTGCCAGCAGTGAGGGGGGGGGTGGCGTCACTGAAGCTTTCTTT.

Here the CDR3 reads CASSPAGASLYEQYF. The CDR3 DNA follows: TGTGCCAGCAGCCCAGCGGGGGCGAGCTTGTACGAGCAGTACTTC. The chain recombines TRBV7-9 with TRBJ2-7; 8 nucleotides line up with TRBD2. The ends lost 5 bases at V and 4 bases at J; junction bases unmatched: 10. Germline CDR1 is SEHNR and CDR2 is FQNEAQ (reference sequence). CDR3 size: 15 residues.

The rearrangement uses TRBV7-2 and TRBJ1-5; 7 bases are shared with TRBD1. This CDR3 is 15 amino acids long. Germline-derived CDR1 and CDR2 are SGHTA and FQGNSA. After removal of 4 bases from V and 6 bases from J, the junction contained 9 bases not matched to a gene. This chain's CDR3 is CASSSNRGEGQPQHF. As DNA, the CDR3 is TGTGCCAGCAGCTCCAACAGGGGAGAGGGTCAGCCCCAGCATTTT.

The sample holds a few counts of this clone. The chain joins TRBV7-2 to TRBJ2-7, with D unclear. Germline V gene lookup returns CDR1 SGHTA and CDR2 FQGNSA. V was cut by 0 bases and J by 2 bases, with 8 bases left in between. CDR3 length equals 14 residues. CDR3: CASSLAPQTYEQYF. The CDR3 DNA reads as TGTGCCAGCAGCTTAGCCCCGCAGACCTACGAGCAGTACTTC.

V usage is TRBV19 and J usage is TRBJ2-2; 7 bases align to TRBD2. The V gene's germline CDR1 is LNHDA and CDR2 SQIVND (reference sequence). The ends lost 3 bases at V and 2 bases at J; junction bases unmatched: 18. The CDR3 is 20 amino acids. CDR3 DNA: TGTGCCAGTAGTATCCCTTGGAGTTGGGGGGGGGATATTAACACCGGGGAGCTGTTTTTT. Translating it yields CASSIPWSWGGDINTGELFF.

The V gene is TRBV13, the J gene TRBJ2-3, with 13 nucleotides matching TRBD2. Per germline, CDR1 PRHDT and CDR2 FYEKMQ (reference sequence). V shed 5 bases and J 9 bases; nucleotides not matched to a gene: 14. This CDR3 is built from 17 residues. CDR3 protein: CASSPGTSGTLRRTQYF. The CDR3 nucleotides read TGTGCCAGCAGCCCAGGGACTAGCGGGACGCTCCGGCGGACGCAGTATTTT.

The chain recombines TRBV4-3 with TRBJ1-2, with 7 bases aligning to TRBD1. The CDR3 consists of 14 residues. The V gene end was trimmed by 0 bases and the J gene end by 8 bases; junction bases not matched to a gene: 6. The germline gives CDR1 LGHNA, CDR2 YSLEER. The CDR3 is CASSQDYRGGGYTF. CDR3 DNA sequence: TGCGCCAGCAGCCAAGATTACAGGGGTGGCGGCTACACCTTC.

This chain uses TRBV27 with TRBJ1-2; 7 bases agree with TRBD1. The germline V gene has CDR1 MNHEY and CDR2 SMNVEV (reference sequence). The J segment lost 1 base and the V segment lost 10 bases, leaving 18 bases of the junction unmatched. The CDR3 covers 17 residues. The CDR3 sequence: CATSSSGRGLNNYGYTF. CDR3 DNA sequence: TGTGCCACCAGCTCATCCGGAAGGGGGCTTAATAACTATGGCTACACCTTC.

This clone has only one observation. The chain has TRBV5-1 and TRBJ2-5; 9 bases line up with TRBD2. The CDR3 contains 14 residues. Germline V gives CDR1 SGHRS, CDR2 YFSETQ. V was clipped by 0 bases and J by 4 bases; unmatched bases: 1. CDR3 residues: CASSLGRGGETQYF. Written as DNA, the CDR3 is TGCGCCAGCAGCTTGGGGCGGGGGGGAGAGACCCAGTACTTC.

The CDR3 reads CASSLELSGANVLTF. The CDR3 coding sequence is TGTGCCAGCAGCTTGGAGCTGTCTGGGGCCAACGTCCTGACTTTC. The gene calls are TRBV5-6 and TRBJ2-6; D gene uncertain. The CDR3 has 15 amino acids. Germline CDR1 SGHDT, CDR2 YYEEEE. The ends were cut back, 0 bases at V and 1 base at J, with 5 bases in the middle.

The genes are TRBV29-1 and TRBJ1-5; D perhaps matches TRBD1 (5 bases). This CDR3 has 12 amino acids. Germline V gene lookup returns CDR1 SQVTM and CDR2 ANQGSEA. With 7 bases removed from V and 3 bases from J, the gap between germline ends came to 10 bases. CDR3 region: CSAGTNNQPQHF. CDR3 nucleotides: TGCAGCGCCGGGACTAACAATCAGCCCCAGCATTTT.

This clone was detected only a few times. The CDR3 region has the DNA TGCGCCAGCAGCCAAGATGAGGCCTCTGGGGCCAACGTCCTGACTTTC. Its translation is CASSQDEASGANVLTF. This chain links TRBV4-3 with TRBJ2-6, with D uncertain. V gave up 0 bases and J gave up 0 bases, with 6 bases separating them. The germline V gene encodes CDR1 LGHNA and CDR2 YSLEER. This CDR3 is 16 amino acids long.

The chain combines TRBV4-3 with TRBJ1-2; TRBD1 agrees at 8 bases. The CDR3 consists of 14 residues. Germline V lookup: CDR1 LGHNA, CDR2 YSLEER. The junction had 7 bases not matched to a gene; V was cut back by 4 bases and J by 6 bases. The CDR3 here is CASSPKDRVDGYTF. For the CDR3, the DNA is TGCGCCAGCAGCCCCAAGGACAGGGTGGATGGCTACACCTTC.

This sequence joins TRBV2 and TRBJ2-7; a possible D gene is TRBD2 (6 bases). Per the germline V gene, CDR1 is SNHLY and CDR2 is FYNNEI. Trimming removed 10 bases from V and 3 bases from J, with 22 bases in between. The CDR3 is 15 amino acids. CDR3: CATGVGLKFGYEQYF. CDR3 bases: TGTGCCACAGGAGTGGGACTTAAGTTCGGCTACGAGCAGTACTTC. The complete variable domain, with remaining parts taken from reference TRBV2 and TRBJ2-7, reads EPEVTQTPSHQVTQMGQEVILRCVPISNHLYFYWYRQILGQKVEFLVSFYNNEISEKSEIFDDQFSVERPDGSNFTLKIRSTKLEDSAMYFCATGVGLKFGYEQYFGPGTRLTVT.

This clone showed up just once. This rearrangement joins TRBV2 to TRBJ1-1; 8 nucleotides line up with TRBD1. This CDR3 has 13 residues. Germline V gene data show CDR1 as SNHLY and CDR2 as FYNNEI. Trimming cost V 9 bases and J 4 bases; bases outside gene matches: 7. The CDR3 protein is CASQGAESTEAFF. CDR3 DNA sequence: TGTGCCAGTCAGGGGGCGGAGAGCACTGAAGCTTTCTTT.